The 20 T cell receptor beta chains below come from one sample, sequenced in a study of shared clonotypes between healthy human individuals (dated by TCRdb to 2019 to 2021). Libraries were made using the immunoSEQ multiplex PCR assay. Entries here come from immuneACCESS through TCRdb and include only in-frame sequences with V and J called. Some clones fail to appear in such tables; in the studies checked, an unresolved V gene covers under half of the shortfall, and the cause of the remainder is unknown. A total of more than 400,000 clones appear in this sample, 60% to 80% of them only once. More than 10% of the sample goes to the ten largest clones. Sample: PBMCs. These receptor sequences come from a woman in her thirties or forties in good health. Some clones in this sample may be carry-over from other donors' samples.

The chain combines TRBV29-1 with TRBJ2-3; TRBD2 aligns across 11 bases. CDR1 is SQVTM and CDR2 is ANQGSEA in the germline V gene. This CDR3 region has 15 residues. V lost 7 bases and J lost 0; bases outside the gene matches: 6. The CDR3 loop reads CSARGLAESTDTQYF. As DNA, the CDR3 is TGCAGCGCCCGGGGACTAGCGGAAAGCACAGATACGCAGTATTTT.

At least ten counts were recorded for this clone. V gene TRBV7-2 combines with J gene TRBJ2-1; 9 bases fit TRBD2. The CDR3 loop spans 18 amino acids. In germline, CDR1 is SGHTA, CDR2 FQGNSA. V was clipped by 5 bases and J by 7 bases; unmatched bases: 18. CDR3 nucleotides: TGTGCCAGCAGCCGCCCTCCGGGGGCTAGCGGGAATAGAAATGAGCAGTTCTTC. Protein sequence: CASSRPPGASGNRNEQFF.

This clone was seen a few times. The chain combines TRBV7-9 with TRBJ1-2; D is unclear. Trimming pared 4 bases from V and 5 bases from J, leaving 8 bases between. Germline-derived CDR1 and CDR2 are SEHNR and FQNEAQ (reference sequence). The CDR3 is 12 amino acids. The DNA of the CDR3 is TGTGCCAGCAGCTCAGCGTATTATGGCTACACCTTC. It specifies CASSSAYYGYTF.

The rearrangement joins TRBV28 to TRBJ1-5; D unresolved. CDR1 is MDHEN and CDR2 is SYDVKM in the germline V gene. V shed 3 bases and J shed 7 bases, with 4 bases lying between them. This CDR3 spans 11 amino acids. CDR3 amino acids: CASSFTQPQHF. The CDR3 coding sequence is TGTGCCAGCAGTTTCACCCAGCCCCAGCATTTT. Variable domain in full (rest from reference TRBV28 and TRBJ1-5): DVKVTQSSRYLVKRTGEKVFLECVQDMDHENMFWYRQDPGLGLRLIYFSYDVKMKEKGDIPEGYSVSREKKERFSLILESASTNQTSMYLCASSFTQPQHFGDGTRLSIL.

The chain has TRBV20-1 and TRBJ2-7; 8 nucleotides match TRBD2. V trimming: 3 bases; J trimming: 11 bases; junction bases outside the gene matches: 6. Germline CDR1 is DFQATT and CDR2 is SNEGSKA (reference sequence). There are 11 residues in the CDR3. This CDR3 reads CSASRGREEYF. The CDR3 DNA is TGCAGTGCTAGTCGCGGGCGGGAGGAGTACTTC.

The rearrangement links TRBV11-1 to TRBJ2-5; D not certain. The V gene lost 4 bases and the J gene lost 0 bases, with 0 bases spanning the gap. In germline, CDR1 is SGHAT, CDR2 FQDESV (reference sequence). The CDR3 length is 11 residues. The CDR3 DNA reads TGTGCCAGCAGCTACCAAGAGACCCAGTACTTC. This gives the protein CASSYQETQYF.

The CDR3 coding sequence is TGTGCCAGCGGCCTCAATCAGCCCCAGTATTTT. Its protein product is CASGLNQPQYF. V and J are TRBV27 and TRBJ1-5; no reliable D call. TRBJ2-3 matches the DNA end more closely, so the J call is doubtful. The V gene's germline CDR1 is MNHEY and CDR2 SMNVEV (reference sequence). The CDR3 is made up of 11 amino acids.

This clone was observed at least ten times. The chain links TRBV4-2 to TRBJ2-7; 9 bases fit TRBD2. This CDR3 has 15 residues. V trimming: 1 base; J trimming: 3 bases; junction bases outside the gene matches: 4. Germline-derived CDR1 and CDR2 are LGHNA and YNFKEQ. In nucleotides, the CDR3 is TGTGCCAGCAGCCAAGTAGCGGGAGTGAACTACGAGCAGTACTTC. Translating gives CASSQVAGVNYEQYF.

The rearrangement uses TRBV29-1 and TRBJ1-4; D gene unclear. There are 13 residues in the CDR3. Trimming removed 7 bases from V and 3 bases from J, with 12 bases in between. The germline gives CDR1 SQVTM, CDR2 ANQGSEA. The DNA of the CDR3 is TGCAGCGCTGGCCCCGGGGCTAATGAAAAACTGTTTTTT. It yields the protein CSAGPGANEKLFF.

In its sample, this clone was seen a few times. V and J are TRBV7-2 and TRBJ1-5; D uncertain. This CDR3 contains 14 residues. With 5 bases removed from V and 9 bases from J, the gap between germline ends came to 17 bases. Germline assignment: CDR1 SGHTA and CDR2 FQGNSA. The CDR3 DNA reads as TGTGCCAGCAGCCAGACGTCGGGTCGTAGGCCCCAGCATTTT. It specifies CASSQTSGRRPQHF.

The rearrangement uses TRBV15 and TRBJ1-3, with TRBD1 as a possible D gene (6 bases). The germline gives CDR1 LNHNV, CDR2 YYDKDF (reference sequence). V shed 0 bases and J shed 6 bases, with 12 bases lying between them. This CDR3 comprises 15 residues. CDR3 protein: CATSRDQAGANTIYF. CDR3 sequence (DNA): TGTGCCACCAGCAGAGATCAGGCAGGGGCAAACACCATATATTTT.

The CDR3 protein is CASSSKTGTSLADTQYF. The CDR3 coding sequence is TGTGCCAGCAGCTCGAAGACCGGGACTAGCCTTGCAGATACGCAGTATTTT. The chain joins TRBV5-4 to TRBJ2-3; TRBD2 matches 9 bases. The length of the CDR3 is 17 residues. With V trimmed by 3 bases and J by 4 bases, 12 bases remained unmatched. Germline V gene data show CDR1 as SGHNT and CDR2 as YYREEE (reference sequence). Looking up the rest from reference TRBV5-4 and TRBJ2-3 gives the full variable domain: ETGVTQSPTHLIKTRGQQVTLRCSSQSGHNTVSWYQQALGQGPQFIFQYYREEENGRGNFPPRFSGLQFPNYSSELNVNALELDDSALYLCASSSKTGTSLADTQYFGPGTRLTVL.

The CDR3 loop reads CAWSEGNVGSYTF. CDR3 nucleotides: TGTGCCTGGAGTGAGGGCAACGTAGGAAGCTACACCTTC. The genes are TRBV30 and TRBJ1-2, with D unresolved. The ends were cut back, 1 base at V and 9 bases at J, with 15 bases in the middle. Looked up from germline, CDR1 is GTSNPN and CDR2 is SVGIG (reference sequence). The CDR3 totals 13 residues.

Here the CDR3 reads CASSPQLQRPRSYEQYF. The CDR3 DNA follows: TGTGCCAGCAGTCCCCAACTTCAGAGACCGAGATCCTACGAGCAGTACTTC. The chain has TRBV28 and TRBJ2-7; no definite D call. The germline gives CDR1 MDHEN, CDR2 SYDVKM. This CDR3 has 17 residues. V lost 5 bases to trimming and J lost 1 base, with 21 bases between them.

V gene TRBV4-2 combines with J gene TRBJ1-2; D remains unclear. CDR1 and CDR2 from the germline V gene are LGHNA and YNFKEQ. V gave up 0 bases and J gave up 5 bases, with 16 bases separating them. The CDR3 is 16 residues long. The CDR3 sequence is CASSQEIVGQIYGYTF. CDR3 sequence (DNA): TGTGCCAGCAGCCAAGAAATAGTAGGGCAAATTTATGGCTACACCTTC.

The chain uses TRBV5-1 and TRBJ2-3; no clear D. The germline V and J ends were trimmed by 2 bases and 5 bases, with 12 bases remaining between them. In germline, CDR1 is SGHRS, CDR2 YFSETQ. The CDR3 length is 14 residues. The CDR3 reads CASSLEGSGDTQYF. The CDR3 DNA is TGCGCCAGCAGCTTAGAAGGTTCGGGAGATACGCAGTATTTT.

The gene calls are TRBV15 and TRBJ1-1; D unresolved. The CDR3 sequence is 14 residues long. V lost 0 bases and J 5 bases, leaving 10 bases between the germline ends. Germline V gives CDR1 LNHNV, CDR2 YYDKDF (reference sequence). CDR3 DNA: TGTGCCACCAGCAGAGACAGGTGGGCGACTGAAGCTTTCTTT. This sequence encodes CATSRDRWATEAFF.

The rearrangement links TRBV7-2 to TRBJ2-1, with TRBD2 as a possible D gene (5 bases). Germline assignment: CDR1 SGHTA and CDR2 FQGNSA. V was pared by 4 bases and J by 14 bases, with 18 bases between. The CDR3 is 13 amino acids. CDR3 coding DNA: TGTGCCAGCAGCTCCCTACGACTATTTCCGGAGTTCTTC. Protein: CASSSLRLFPEFF.

The J gene is TRBJ2-1, the V gene TRBV5-1; D is ambiguous. The CDR3 is 14 amino acids. Deletions cut 0 bases from V and 5 bases from J, with 9 bases between. CDR1 and CDR2 (germline): SGHRS, YFSETQ. CDR3 sequence reads: CASSLDPNDNEQFF. The CDR3 coding sequence is TGCGCCAGCAGCTTGGACCCGAACGACAATGAGCAGTTCTTC.

The chain couples TRBV18 to TRBJ1-1; 8 bases line up with TRBD1. CDR1 KGHSH and CDR2 LQKENI come from the germline V gene. Trimming removed 1 base from V and 0 bases from J; junction bases left unmatched: 4. This CDR3 has 16 residues. The CDR3 here is CASSPRAGGMNTEAFF. Written as DNA, the CDR3 is TGTGCCAGCTCACCACGGGCAGGGGGCATGAACACTGAAGCTTTCTTT.